This passage covers 8 T cell receptor beta chains from one sample sequenced in a study of CXCR3-negative and CXCR3-positive naive CD8 T cells (dated by TCRdb to about 2019). General conclusions and limits of the study: Compared with CXCR3-negative naive cells, CXCR3-positive naive cells had TRB CDR3s with higher hydrophobicity (lower Kidera factor 4), lower energy, and higher strength and volume indices.

These TCRs' antigens remain unknown. Sequenced using a NextSeq 550. The Human TCR Profiling Kit (MiLaboratory) was used to make UMI-labeled 5' RACE TRB cDNA libraries. After the reads were reprocessed by TCRdb, one entry was made per CDR3 protein sequence, with no DNA. This sample's records show about 50,000 distinct CDR3 sequences. The top ten clonotypes cover roughly 0.59% of the sample. Source material: naive CXCR3+ CD8+ T cells from blood. Explained via the paper, the cell subset or site label denotes: CD45RO-CCR7+CD27+CD95- naive CD8+ T cells expressing CXCR3 (TNR3+). These receptors originate from a human donor in good health. Some clones in this sample may be carry-over from other donors' samples.

This chain joins TRBV4-3 and TRBJ2-7; TCRdb indicates TRBD1, and absent DNA this call remains unverified. CDR1 is LGHNA, CDR2 YSLEER, per germline. The CDR3 totals 15 residues. CDR3 sequence: CASSQDRDGPYEQYF.

Considering frequency, this clonotype is medium-sized. The rearrangement joins TRBV15 to TRBJ2-7; the D gene TCRdb calls, TRBD2, cannot be checked with no DNA. This CDR3 has 16 amino acids. Germline lookup yields CDR1 LNHNV and CDR2 YYDKDF (reference sequence). The CDR3: CATSRDRGLARYEQYF.

V is TRBV29-1 and J is TRBJ2-7. CDR1 and CDR2 from the germline V gene are SQVTM and ANQGSEA. CDR3 length equals 14 residues. The CDR3 spells CSVVDWVGSYEQYF.

The CDR3: CASSWGQSNTEAFF. This chain links TRBV7-3 with TRBJ1-1; TCRdb picks TRBD1, but there is no DNA to check that call. The germline gives CDR1 SGHTA, CDR2 FQGTGA. The CDR3 has 14 amino acids. Complete variable domain (other parts from reference TRBV7-3 and TRBJ1-1): GAGVSQTPSNKVTEKGKYVELRCDPISGHTALYWYRQSLGQGPEFLIYFQGTGAADDSGLPNDRFFAVRPEGSVSTLKIQRTERGDSAVYLCASSWGQSNTEAFFGQGTRLTVV.

The V call is TRBV28, the J call TRBJ2-7; the TRBD2 assignment by TCRdb is unverifiable without DNA. The CDR3 has 14 amino acids. CDR1 and CDR2 from the germline V gene are MDHEN and SYDVKM. The chain's CDR3 is CASSSRTNTYEQYF.

This rearrangement joins TRBV7-7 to TRBJ1-1; the TCRdb D gene call, TRBD1, has no DNA to confirm it. The CDR3 loop spans 12 amino acids. Germline V gives CDR1 SSHAT, CDR2 FNYEAQ (reference sequence). The chain's CDR3 is CASTPIPGEAFF.

The chain is built from TRBV19 and TRBJ1-1. Germline CDR1 and CDR2: LNHDA and SQIVND (reference sequence). The CDR3 contains 14 residues. CDR3 sequence reads: CASSPFDGGTEAFF. Full variable domain (rest looked up from reference TRBV19 and TRBJ1-1): DGGITQSPKYLFRKEGQNVTLSCEQNLNHDAMYWYRQDPGQGLRLIYYSQIVNDFQKGDIAEGYSVSREKKESFPLTVTSAQKNPTAFYLCASSPFDGGTEAFFGQGTRLTVV.

The chain employs TRBV14 and TRBJ2-3; TCRdb designates TRBD1, a call that cannot be tested without DNA. CDR3 size: 14 residues. Germline CDR1 reads SGHDN; CDR2 reads FVKESK. This CDR3 reads CASSPWAGTDTQYF.